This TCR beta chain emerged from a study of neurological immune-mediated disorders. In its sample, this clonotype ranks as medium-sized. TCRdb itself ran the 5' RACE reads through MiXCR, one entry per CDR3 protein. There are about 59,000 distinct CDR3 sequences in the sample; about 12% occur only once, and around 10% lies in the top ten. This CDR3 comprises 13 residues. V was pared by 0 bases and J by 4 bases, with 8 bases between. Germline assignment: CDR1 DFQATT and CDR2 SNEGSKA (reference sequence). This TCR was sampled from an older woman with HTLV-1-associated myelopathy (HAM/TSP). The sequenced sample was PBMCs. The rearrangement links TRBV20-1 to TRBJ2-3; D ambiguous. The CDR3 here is CSARDNGADTQYF. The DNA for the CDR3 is TGCAGTGCTAGAGATAATGGCGCAGATACGCAGTATTTT.